Sequencing of this T cell receptor beta chain was carried out in a study of neurological immune-mediated disorders. General study points: Among expanded clones, no CDR3 amino acid sequences were shared across subjects, a pattern suggesting private repertoires in all groups.

At least ten counts were recorded for this clonotype. Its antigen is not identified. Unmatched junction bases numbered 4, after V lost 4 bases and J lost 0 bases. In germline, CDR1 is SGDLS, CDR2 YYNGEE. This CDR3 is 15 amino acids long. The cDNA was synthesized by means of template-switch 5'RACE, which was carried out with 10-nucleotide random UMIs. One entry per CDR3 protein, called by TCRdb with MiXCR from the 5' RACE reads. The table records 35,000 to 40,000 distinct CDR3 sequences, 2.5% of them present only once. V is TRBV9 and J is TRBJ2-1; 7 bases agree with TRBD2. The sample taken for sequencing was PBMCs. The clonotype was recovered from a man aged 45-60 years with multiple sclerosis. The CDR3 reads CASSPRTSSYNEQFF. The CDR3 DNA is TGTGCCAGCAGCCCCCGGACTAGCTCCTACAATGAGCAGTTCTTC. Full variable domain (missing parts from reference TRBV9 and TRBJ2-1): DSGVTQTPKHLITATGQRVTLRCSPRSGDLSVYWYQQSLDQGLQFLIQYYNGEERAKGNILERFSAQQFPDLHSELNLSSLELGDSALYFCASSPRTSSYNEQFFGPGTRLTVL.